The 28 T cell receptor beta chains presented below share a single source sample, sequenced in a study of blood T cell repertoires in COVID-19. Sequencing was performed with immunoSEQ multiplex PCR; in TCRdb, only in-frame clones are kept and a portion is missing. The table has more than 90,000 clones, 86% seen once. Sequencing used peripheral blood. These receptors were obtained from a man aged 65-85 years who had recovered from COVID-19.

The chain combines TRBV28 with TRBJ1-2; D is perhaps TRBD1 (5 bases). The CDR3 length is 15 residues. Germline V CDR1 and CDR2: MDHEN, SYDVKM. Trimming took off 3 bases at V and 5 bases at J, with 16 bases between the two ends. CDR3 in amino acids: CASSFYGGGRYGYTF. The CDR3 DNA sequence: TGTGCCAGCAGTTTCTATGGGGGGGGACGGTATGGCTACACCTTC.

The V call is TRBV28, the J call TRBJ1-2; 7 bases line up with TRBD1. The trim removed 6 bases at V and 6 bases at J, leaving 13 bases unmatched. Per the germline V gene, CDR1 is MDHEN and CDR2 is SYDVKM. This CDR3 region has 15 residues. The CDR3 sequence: CASSTGTAGWNGYTF. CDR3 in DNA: TGTGCCAGCAGCACCGGGACAGCGGGTTGGAATGGCTACACCTTC.

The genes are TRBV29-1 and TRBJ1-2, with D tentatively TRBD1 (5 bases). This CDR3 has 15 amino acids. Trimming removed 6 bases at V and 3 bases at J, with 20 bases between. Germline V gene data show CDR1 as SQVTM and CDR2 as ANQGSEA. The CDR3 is CSVLLRGGLYYGYTF. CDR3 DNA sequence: TGCAGCGTCCTCCTTCGGGGGGGTCTTTACTATGGCTACACCTTC.

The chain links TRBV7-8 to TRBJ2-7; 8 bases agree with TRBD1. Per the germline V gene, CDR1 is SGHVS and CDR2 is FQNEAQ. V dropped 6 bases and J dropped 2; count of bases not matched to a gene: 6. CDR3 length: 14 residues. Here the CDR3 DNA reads TGTGCCAGCAGGGCGACAGGGGTCCCCTACGAGCAGTACTTC. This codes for CASRATGVPYEQYF.

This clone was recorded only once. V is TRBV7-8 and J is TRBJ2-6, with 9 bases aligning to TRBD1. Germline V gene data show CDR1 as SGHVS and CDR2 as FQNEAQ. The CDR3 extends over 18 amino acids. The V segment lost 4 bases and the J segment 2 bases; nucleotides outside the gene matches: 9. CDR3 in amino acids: CASSSRDRDPTGANVLTF. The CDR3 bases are TGTGCCAGCAGCTCCCGGGACAGGGATCCCACTGGGGCCAACGTCCTGACTTTC.

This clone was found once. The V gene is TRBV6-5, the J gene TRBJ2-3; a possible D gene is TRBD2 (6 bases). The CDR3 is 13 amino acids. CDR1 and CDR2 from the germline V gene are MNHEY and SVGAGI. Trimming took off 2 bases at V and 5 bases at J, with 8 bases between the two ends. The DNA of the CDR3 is TGTGCCAGCAGTTACGACGGGGGAGATACGCAGTATTTT. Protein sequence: CASSYDGGDTQYF.

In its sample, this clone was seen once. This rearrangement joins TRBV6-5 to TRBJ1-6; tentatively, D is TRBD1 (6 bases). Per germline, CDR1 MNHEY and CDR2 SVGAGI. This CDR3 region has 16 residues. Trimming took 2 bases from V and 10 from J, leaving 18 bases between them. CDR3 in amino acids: CASSYPRTGYESPLHF. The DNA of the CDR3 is TGTGCCAGCAGTTACCCCAGAACAGGGTATGAGTCACCCCTCCACTTT.

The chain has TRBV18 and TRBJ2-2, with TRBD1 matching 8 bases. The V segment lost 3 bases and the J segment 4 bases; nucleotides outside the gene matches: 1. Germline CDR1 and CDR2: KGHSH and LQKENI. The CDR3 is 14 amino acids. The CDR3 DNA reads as TGTGCCAGCTCACCGGGACAGGTCACCGGGGAGCTGTTTTTT. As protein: CASSPGQVTGELFF.

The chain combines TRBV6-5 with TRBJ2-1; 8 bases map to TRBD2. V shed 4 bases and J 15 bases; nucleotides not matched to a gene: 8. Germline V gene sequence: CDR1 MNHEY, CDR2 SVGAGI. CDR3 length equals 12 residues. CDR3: CASSSDGTRGFF. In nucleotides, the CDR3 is TGTGCCAGCAGTTCGGACGGGACTAGGGGGTTCTTC.

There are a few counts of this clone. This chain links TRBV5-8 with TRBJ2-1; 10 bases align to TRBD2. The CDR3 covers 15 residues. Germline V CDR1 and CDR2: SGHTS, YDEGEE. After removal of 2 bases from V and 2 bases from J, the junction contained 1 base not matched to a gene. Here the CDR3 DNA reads TGTGCCAGCAGCTTCGGGACTAGCGCCTACAATGAGCAGTTCTTC. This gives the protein CASSFGTSAYNEQFF.

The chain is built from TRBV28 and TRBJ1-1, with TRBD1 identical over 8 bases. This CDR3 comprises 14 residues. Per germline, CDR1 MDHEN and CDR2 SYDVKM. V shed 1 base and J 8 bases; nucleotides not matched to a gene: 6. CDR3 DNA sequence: TGTGCCAGCAGTTTATCCACGGACAGGGCGGAAGCTTTCTTT. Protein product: CASSLSTDRAEAFF. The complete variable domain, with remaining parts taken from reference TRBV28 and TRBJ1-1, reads DVKVTQSSRYLVKRTGEKVFLECVQDMDHENMFWYRQDPGLGLRLIYFSYDVKMKEKGDIPEGYSVSREKKERFSLILESASTNQTSMYLCASSLSTDRAEAFFGQGTRLTVV.

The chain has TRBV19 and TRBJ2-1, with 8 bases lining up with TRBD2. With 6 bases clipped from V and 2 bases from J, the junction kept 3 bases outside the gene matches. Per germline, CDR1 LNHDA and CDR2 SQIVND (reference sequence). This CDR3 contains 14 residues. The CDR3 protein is CASSGRAAYNEQFF. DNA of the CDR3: TGTGCCAGTAGCGGGAGGGCGGCCTACAATGAGCAGTTCTTC.

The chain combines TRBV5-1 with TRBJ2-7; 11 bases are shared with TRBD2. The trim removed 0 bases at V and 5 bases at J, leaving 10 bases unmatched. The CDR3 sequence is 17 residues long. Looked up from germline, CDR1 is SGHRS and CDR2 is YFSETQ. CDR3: CASSLVISASGRNEQYF. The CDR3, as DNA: TGCGCCAGCAGCTTGGTTATCTCGGCTAGCGGGAGGAACGAGCAGTACTTC.

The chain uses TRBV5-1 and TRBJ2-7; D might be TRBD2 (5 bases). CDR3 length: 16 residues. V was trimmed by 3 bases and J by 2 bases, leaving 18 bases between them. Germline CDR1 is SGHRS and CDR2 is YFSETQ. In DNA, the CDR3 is TGCGCCAGCAGCTACGGATCCGGGAACAGAGCCTACGAGCAGTACTTC. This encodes CASSYGSGNRAYEQYF.

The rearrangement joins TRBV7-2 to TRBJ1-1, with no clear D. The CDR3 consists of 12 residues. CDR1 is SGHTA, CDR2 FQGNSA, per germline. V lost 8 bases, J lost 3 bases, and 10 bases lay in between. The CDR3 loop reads CASRRQDTEAFF. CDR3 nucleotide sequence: TGTGCCAGCCGAAGGCAGGACACTGAAGCTTTCTTT.

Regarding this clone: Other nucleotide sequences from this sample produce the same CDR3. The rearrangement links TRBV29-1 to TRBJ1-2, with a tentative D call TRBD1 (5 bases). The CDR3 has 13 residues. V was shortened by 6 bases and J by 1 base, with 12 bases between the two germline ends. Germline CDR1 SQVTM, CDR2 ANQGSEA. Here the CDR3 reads CSVDSRGNYGYTF. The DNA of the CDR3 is TGCAGCGTCGACTCAAGGGGTAACTATGGCTACACCTTC.

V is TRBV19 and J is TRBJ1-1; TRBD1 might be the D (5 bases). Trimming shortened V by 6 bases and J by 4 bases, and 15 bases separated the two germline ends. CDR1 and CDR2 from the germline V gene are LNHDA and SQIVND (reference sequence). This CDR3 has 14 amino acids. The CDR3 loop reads CASSHRGKGTEAFF. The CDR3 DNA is TGTGCCAGTAGCCATCGGGGGAAAGGCACTGAAGCTTTCTTT.

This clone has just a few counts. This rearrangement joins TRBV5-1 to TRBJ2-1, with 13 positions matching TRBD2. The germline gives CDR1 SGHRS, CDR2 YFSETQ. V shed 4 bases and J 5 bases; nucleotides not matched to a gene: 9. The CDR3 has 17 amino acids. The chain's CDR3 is CASSIGTSGTNNNEQFF. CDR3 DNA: TGCGCCAGCAGCATCGGGACTAGCGGGACAAACAACAATGAGCAGTTCTTC.

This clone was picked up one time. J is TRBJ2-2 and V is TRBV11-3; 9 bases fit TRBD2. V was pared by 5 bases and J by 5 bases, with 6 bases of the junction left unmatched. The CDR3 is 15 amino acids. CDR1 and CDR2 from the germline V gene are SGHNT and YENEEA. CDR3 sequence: CASSTGLARTGELFF. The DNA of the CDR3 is TGTGCCAGCAGCACCGGACTAGCGAGGACCGGGGAGCTGTTTTTT.

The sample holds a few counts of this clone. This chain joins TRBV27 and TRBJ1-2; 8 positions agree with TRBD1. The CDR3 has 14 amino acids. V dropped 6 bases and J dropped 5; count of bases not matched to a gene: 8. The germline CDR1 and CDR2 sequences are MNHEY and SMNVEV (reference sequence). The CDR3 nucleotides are TGTGCCAGCAGGGCTCAGGGGGCGCGGTATGGCTACACCTTC. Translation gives CASRAQGARYGYTF.

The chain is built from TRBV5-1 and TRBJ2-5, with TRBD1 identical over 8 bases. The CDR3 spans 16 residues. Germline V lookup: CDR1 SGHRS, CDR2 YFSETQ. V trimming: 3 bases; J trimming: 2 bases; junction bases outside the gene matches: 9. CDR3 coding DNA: TGCGCCAGCAGCTCTACCGGGACAGGACTTCAAGAGACCCAGTACTTC. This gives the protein CASSSTGTGLQETQYF.

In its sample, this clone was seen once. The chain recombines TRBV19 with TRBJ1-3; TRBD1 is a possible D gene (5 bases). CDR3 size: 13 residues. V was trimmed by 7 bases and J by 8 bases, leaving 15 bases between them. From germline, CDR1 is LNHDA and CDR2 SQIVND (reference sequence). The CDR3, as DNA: TGTGCCAGTAAAGTCTCGGAGGGACACACCATATATTTT. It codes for CASKVSEGHTIYF.

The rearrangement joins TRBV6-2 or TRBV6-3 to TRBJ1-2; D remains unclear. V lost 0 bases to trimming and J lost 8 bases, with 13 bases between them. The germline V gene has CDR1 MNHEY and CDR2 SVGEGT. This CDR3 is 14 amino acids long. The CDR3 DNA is TGTGCCAGCAGTTACTCCGAGGGCCGAGGGGGCTACACCTTC. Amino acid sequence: CASSYSEGRGGYTF.

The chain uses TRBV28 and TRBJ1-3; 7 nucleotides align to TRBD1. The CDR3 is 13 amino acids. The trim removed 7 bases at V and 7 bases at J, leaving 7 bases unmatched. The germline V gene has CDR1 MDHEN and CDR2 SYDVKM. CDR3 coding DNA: TGTGCCAGCATGTTGGCCAGGGGGAACACCATATATTTT. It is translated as CASMLARGNTIYF.

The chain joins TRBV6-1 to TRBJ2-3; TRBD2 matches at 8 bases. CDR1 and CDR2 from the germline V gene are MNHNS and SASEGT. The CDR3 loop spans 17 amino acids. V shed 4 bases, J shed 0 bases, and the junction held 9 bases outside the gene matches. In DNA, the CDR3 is TGTGCCAGCAGTGGCCGGACTAGCCCCTTTAGCACAGATACGCAGTATTTT. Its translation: CASSGRTSPFSTDTQYF.

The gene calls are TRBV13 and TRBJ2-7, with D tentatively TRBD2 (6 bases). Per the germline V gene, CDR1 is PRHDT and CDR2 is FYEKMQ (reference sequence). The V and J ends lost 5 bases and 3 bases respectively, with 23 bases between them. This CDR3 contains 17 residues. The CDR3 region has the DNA TGTGCCAGCAGCCAGGACTTTAGGAGGGGAATGAGCTACGAGCAGTACTTC. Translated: CASSQDFRRGMSYEQYF. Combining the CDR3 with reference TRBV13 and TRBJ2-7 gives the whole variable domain AAGVIQSPRHLIKEKRETATLKCYPIPRHDTVYWYQQGPGQDPQFLISFYEKMQSDKGSIPDRFSAQQFSDYHSELNMSSLELGDSALYFCASSQDFRRGMSYEQYFGPGTRLTVT.

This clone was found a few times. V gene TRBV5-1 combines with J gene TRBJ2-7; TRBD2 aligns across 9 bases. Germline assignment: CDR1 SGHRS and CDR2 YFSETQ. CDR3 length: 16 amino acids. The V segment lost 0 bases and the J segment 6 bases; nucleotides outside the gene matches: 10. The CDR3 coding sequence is TGCGCCAGCAGCTTGGGGGGTAGCGGGAGAGGAGGCGAGCAGTACTTC. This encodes CASSLGGSGRGGEQYF. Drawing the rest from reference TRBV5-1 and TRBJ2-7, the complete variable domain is KAGVTQTPRYLIKTRGQQVTLSCSPISGHRSVSWYQQTPGQGLQFLFEYFSETQRNKGNFPGRFSGRQFSNSRSEMNVSTLELGDSALYLCASSLGGSGRGGEQYFGPGTRLTVT.

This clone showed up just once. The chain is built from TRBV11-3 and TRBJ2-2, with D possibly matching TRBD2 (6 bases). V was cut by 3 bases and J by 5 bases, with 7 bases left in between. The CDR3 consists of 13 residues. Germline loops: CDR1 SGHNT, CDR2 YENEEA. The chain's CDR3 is CASSFSGTGELFF. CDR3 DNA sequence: TGTGCCAGCAGCTTTAGCGGAACCGGGGAGCTGTTTTTT.